This TCR beta chain was sequenced during a study of early T cells in non-severe SARS-CoV-2 infection. The CDR3 is made up of 13 amino acids. Per the germline V gene, CDR1 is MNHEY and CDR2 is SVGAGI. Trimming removed 2 bases at V and 0 bases at J, with 4 bases between. MiXCR was run by TCRdb on the 5' RACE reads, yielding one entry per CDR3 protein. The table has roughly 86,000 distinct CDR3 sequences, about 14% seen once. This receptor was taken from an adult who was a healthcare worker with PCR-confirmed SARS-CoV-2 infection or an uninfected control (not recorded which). The chain links TRBV6-5 to TRBJ1-2; D remains ambiguous. Material: whole blood. The CDR3 coding sequence is TGTGCCAGCAGTTACGCCTCTAACTATGGCTACACCTTC. It specifies CASSYASNYGYTF.